This T cell receptor (beta chain) is drawn from a study of blood T cell repertoires in COVID-19. Overall study context: Italy, Spain and the United States were the sources of the convalescent and acute COVID-19 samples. Nucleic acid was either cDNA or gDNA, and it came from T cells, B-cell-depleted T cells, or PBMCs.

In the authors' workflow: Amplification from reference gene primers served as the basis for estimated nucleated cell counts. TCRdb's copy holds only in-frame clones and misses some; the assay was immunoSEQ multiplex PCR. Clone size and the V and J calls come from that table; the DNA yielded D and trimming. The sample has 150,000 to 200,000 clones, roughly 82% seen once. From germline, CDR1 is SGHVS and CDR2 FQNEAQ. V was cut by 5 bases and J by 8 bases, with 13 bases left in between. This CDR3 contains 14 residues. Seattle's enrolled individuals joined amid active infection and were then monitored longitudinally.

The clonotype comes from a woman between 40 and 50 years old with COVID-19, enrolled during active disease. Material: peripheral blood. This sequence joins TRBV7-8 and TRBJ1-6, with D possibly matching TRBD1 (5 bases). The DNA of the CDR3 is TGTGCCAGCAGCCTGGGGACTCGTCATTCACCCCTCCACTTT. Translation: CASSLGTRHSPLHF.